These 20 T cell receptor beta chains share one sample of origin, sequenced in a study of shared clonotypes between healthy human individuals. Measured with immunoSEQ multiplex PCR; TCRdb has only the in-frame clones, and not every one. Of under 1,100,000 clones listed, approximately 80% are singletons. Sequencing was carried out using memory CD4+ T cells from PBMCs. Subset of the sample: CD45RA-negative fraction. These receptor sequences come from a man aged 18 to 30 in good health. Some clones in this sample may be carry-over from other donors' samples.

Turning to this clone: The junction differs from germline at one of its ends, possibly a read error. The CDR3: CASTKGGPPPAF. In DNA form, the CDR3 reads TGTGCCAGCACCAAAGGGGGGCCCCCCCCCGCCTTC. The rearrangement joins TRBV6-6 to TRBJ1-2; D possibly corresponds to TRBD1 (6 bases). In germline, CDR1 is MNHNY, CDR2 SVGAGI (reference sequence). The CDR3 runs to 12 residues.

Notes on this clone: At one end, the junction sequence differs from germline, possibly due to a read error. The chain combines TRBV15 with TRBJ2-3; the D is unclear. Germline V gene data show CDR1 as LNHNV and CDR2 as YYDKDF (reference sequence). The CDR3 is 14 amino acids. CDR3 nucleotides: TGTGCCGCCAGAAAGGAGCTTCACACAGATACGCAGTATTTT. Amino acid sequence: CAARKELHTDTQYF.

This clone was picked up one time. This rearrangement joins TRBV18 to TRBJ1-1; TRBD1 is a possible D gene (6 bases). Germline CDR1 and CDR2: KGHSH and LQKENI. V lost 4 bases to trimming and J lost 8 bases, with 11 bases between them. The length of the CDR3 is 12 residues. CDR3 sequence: CASSQGGKEAFF. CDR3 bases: TGTGCCAGCTCACAGGGGGGAAAGGAAGCTTTCTTT.

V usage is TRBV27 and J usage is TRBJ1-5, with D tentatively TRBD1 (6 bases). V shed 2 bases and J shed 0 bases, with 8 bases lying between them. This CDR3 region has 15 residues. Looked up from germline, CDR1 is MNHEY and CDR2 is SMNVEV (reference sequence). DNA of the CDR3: TGTGCCAGCAGTTTAAACAGGGATAGCAATCAGCCCCAGCATTTT. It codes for CASSLNRDSNQPQHF.

The CDR3 DNA reads as TGTGCCAGTAGTCTTTCAAGGGTTAACTATGGCTACACCTTC. It is translated as CASSLSRVNYGYTF. The chain employs TRBV19 and TRBJ1-2; no definite D call. The CDR3 is 14 residues long. Germline V gene sequence: CDR1 LNHDA, CDR2 SQIVND (reference sequence). V was cut by 5 bases and J by 1 base, with 11 bases left in between.

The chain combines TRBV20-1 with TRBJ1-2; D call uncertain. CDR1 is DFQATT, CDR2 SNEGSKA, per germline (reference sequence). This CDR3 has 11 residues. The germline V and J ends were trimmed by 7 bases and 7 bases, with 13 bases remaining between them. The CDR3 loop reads CSGRGSSGYTF. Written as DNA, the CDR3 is TGCAGTGGGAGAGGGTCTAGTGGCTACACCTTC.

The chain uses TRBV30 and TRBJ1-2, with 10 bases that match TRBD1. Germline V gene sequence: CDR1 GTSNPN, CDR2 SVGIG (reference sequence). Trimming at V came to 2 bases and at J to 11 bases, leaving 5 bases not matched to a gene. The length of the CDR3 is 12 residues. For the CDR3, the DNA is TGTGCCTGGAGTTACGGGACAGGGGTTTACACCTTC. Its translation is CAWSYGTGVYTF.

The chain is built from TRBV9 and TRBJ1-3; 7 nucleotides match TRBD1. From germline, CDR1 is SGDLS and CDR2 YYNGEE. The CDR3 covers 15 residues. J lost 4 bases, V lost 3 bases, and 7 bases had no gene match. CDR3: CASSGQGTGGNTIYF. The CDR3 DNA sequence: TGTGCCAGCAGCGGACAGGGAACGGGAGGAAACACCATATATTTT.

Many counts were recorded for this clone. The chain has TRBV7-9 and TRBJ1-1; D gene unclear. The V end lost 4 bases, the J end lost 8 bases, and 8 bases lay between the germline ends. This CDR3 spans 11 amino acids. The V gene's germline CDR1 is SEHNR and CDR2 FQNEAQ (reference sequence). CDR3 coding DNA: TGTGCCAGCAGCTCTTGGGAAGAAGCTTTCTTT. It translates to CASSSWEEAFF. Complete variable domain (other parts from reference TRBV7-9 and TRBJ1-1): DTGVSQNPRHKITKRGQNVTFRCDPISEHNRLYWYRQTLGQGPEFLTYFQNEAQLEKSRLLSDRFSAERPKGSFSTLEIQRTEQGDSAMYLCASSSWEEAFFGQGTRLTVV.

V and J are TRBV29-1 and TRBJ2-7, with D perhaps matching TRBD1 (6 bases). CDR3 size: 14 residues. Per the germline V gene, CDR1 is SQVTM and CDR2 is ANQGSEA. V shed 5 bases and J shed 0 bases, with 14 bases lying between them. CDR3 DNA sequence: TGCAGCGTTTTGGACAGTGGAAGCTCCTACGAGCAGTACTTC. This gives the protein CSVLDSGSSYEQYF.

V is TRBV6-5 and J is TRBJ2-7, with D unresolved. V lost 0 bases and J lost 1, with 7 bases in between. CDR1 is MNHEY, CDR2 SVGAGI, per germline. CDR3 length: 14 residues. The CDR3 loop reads CASSYSMGSYEQYF. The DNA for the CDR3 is TGTGCCAGCAGTTACTCGATGGGTTCCTACGAGCAGTACTTC.

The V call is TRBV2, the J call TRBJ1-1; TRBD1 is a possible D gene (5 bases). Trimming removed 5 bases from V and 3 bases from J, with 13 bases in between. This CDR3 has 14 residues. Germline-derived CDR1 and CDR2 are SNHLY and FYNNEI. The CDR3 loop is CASSSSRGHTEAFF. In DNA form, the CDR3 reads TGTGCCAGCAGTTCCTCGAGGGGCCACACTGAAGCTTTCTTT. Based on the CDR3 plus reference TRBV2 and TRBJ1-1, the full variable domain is EPEVTQTPSHQVTQMGQEVILRCVPISNHLYFYWYRQILGQKVEFLVSFYNNEISEKSEIFDDQFSVERPDGSNFTLKIRSTKLEDSAMYFCASSSSRGHTEAFFGQGTRLTVV.

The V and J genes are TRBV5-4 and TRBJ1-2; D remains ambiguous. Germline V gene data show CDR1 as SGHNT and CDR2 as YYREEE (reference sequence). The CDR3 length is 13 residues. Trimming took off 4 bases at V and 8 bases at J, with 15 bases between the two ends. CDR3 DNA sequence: TGTGCCAGCAGCCCGGTCGGGCGAGCGGGCTACACCTTC. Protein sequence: CASSPVGRAGYTF.

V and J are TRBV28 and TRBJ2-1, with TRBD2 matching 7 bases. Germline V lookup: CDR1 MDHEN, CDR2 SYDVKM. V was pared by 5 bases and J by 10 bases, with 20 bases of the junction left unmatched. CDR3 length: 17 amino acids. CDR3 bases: TGTGCCAGCAGTCTCACCACAAGGCGGGAGTTTGGTGGAGAGCAGTTCTTC. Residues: CASSLTTRREFGGEQFF.

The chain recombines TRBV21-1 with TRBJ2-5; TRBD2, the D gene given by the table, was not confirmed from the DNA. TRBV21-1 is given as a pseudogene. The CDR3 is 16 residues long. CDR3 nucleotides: TGTGCCAGCAGGTCCCCGAGCGGTGGGTTTGAAGAGACCCAGTACTTC. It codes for CASRSPSGGFEETQYF.

This chain's CDR3 is CATSRGIREDNEQFF. Here the CDR3 DNA reads TGTGCCACCAGCAGGGGTATACGGGAGGACAATGAGCAGTTCTTC. The J gene is TRBJ2-1, the V gene TRBV15, with 7 bases aligning to TRBD2. V lost 3 bases, J lost 5 bases, and 7 bases stayed unmatched. Looked up from germline, CDR1 is LNHNV and CDR2 is YYDKDF (reference sequence). The CDR3 spans 15 residues. The full variable domain, rest sourced from reference TRBV15 and TRBJ2-1, is DAMVIQNPRYQVTQFGKPVTLSCSQTLNHNVMYWYQQKSSQAPKLLFHYYDKDFNNEADTPDNFQSRRPNTSFCFLDIRSPGLGDTAMYLCATSRGIREDNEQFFGPGTRLTVL.

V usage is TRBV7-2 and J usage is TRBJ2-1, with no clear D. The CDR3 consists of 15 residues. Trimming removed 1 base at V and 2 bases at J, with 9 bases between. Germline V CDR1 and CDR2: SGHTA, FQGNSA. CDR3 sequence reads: CASSLVGSTYNEQFF. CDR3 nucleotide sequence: TGTGCCAGCAGCTTAGTGGGTAGCACCTACAATGAGCAGTTCTTC.

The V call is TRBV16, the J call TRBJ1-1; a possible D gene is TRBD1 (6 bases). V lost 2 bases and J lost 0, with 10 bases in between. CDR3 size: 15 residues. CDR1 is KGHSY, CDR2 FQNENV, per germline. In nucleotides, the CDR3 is TGTGCCAGCAGCCAACGGACAGTTATGAACACTGAAGCTTTCTTT. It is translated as CASSQRTVMNTEAFF. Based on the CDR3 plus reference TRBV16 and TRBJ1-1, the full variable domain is GEEVAQTPKHLVRGEGQKAKLYCAPIKGHSYVFWYQQVLKNEFKFLISFQNENVFDETGMPKERFSAKCLPNSPCSLEIQATKLEDSAVYFCASSQRTVMNTEAFFGQGTRLTVV.

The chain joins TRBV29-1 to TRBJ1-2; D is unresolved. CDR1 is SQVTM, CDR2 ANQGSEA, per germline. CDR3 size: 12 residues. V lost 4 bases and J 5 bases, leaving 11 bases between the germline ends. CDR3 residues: CSVGHGLYGYTF. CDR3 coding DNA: TGCAGCGTTGGCCACGGACTATATGGCTACACCTTC.

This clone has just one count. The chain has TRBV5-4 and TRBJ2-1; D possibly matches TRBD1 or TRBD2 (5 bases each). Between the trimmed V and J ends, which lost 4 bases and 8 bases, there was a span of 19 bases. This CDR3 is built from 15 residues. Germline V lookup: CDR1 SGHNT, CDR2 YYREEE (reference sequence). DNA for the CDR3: TGTGCCAGCAGCAAGGAAACGGGAAGAGGGGATGAGCAGTTCTTC. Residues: CASSKETGRGDEQFF. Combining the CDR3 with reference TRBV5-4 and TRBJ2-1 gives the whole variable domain ETGVTQSPTHLIKTRGQQVTLRCSSQSGHNTVSWYQQALGQGPQFIFQYYREEENGRGNFPPRFSGLQFPNYSSELNVNALELDDSALYLCASSKETGRGDEQFFGPGTRLTVL.